Listed below are T cell receptor beta chains from one sample, sequenced in a study of shared clonotypes between healthy human individuals. The data were produced by immunoSEQ multiplex PCR, yet TCRdb's version contains in-frame clones alone and is incomplete. The sample records hundreds of thousands of clones, roughly 92% being singletons. The specimen sequenced was naive CD8+ T cells sorted from blood. The receptors were gathered from a man aged 25-40 years in good health. Each CDR3 is given with its conserved first and last residue. The D gene is left open where the match is weak. Some rows have no size entry. The others give once, few or many, or a class for an expanded clone.

clone_size	v_call	j_call	d_call	cdr3_nt	cdr3_aa
NA	TRBV29-1	TRBJ2-3	NA	TGCAGCGTTTACTTCCGATCGACAGCCACTTCGAGCACAGATACGCAGTATTTT	CSVYFRSTATSSTDTQYF
NA	TRBV2	TRBJ2-5	NA	TGTGCCAGCAGTGTCGGGAGAGGCCCGAGGGAGACCCAGTACTTC	CASSVGRGPRETQYF
once	TRBV19	TRBJ2-5	NA	TGTGCCAGTTCCGTGGGAATAGGCCAAGAGACCCAGTACTTC	CASSVGIGQETQYF
NA	TRBV15	TRBJ1-1	NA	TGTGCCACCAGCGTTATGCGCCGTTCCCTGGACTTT	CATSVMRRSLDF
few	TRBV19	TRBJ1-5	NA	TGTGCCAGTAGTACAAGACAGGGCAATCAGCCCCAGCATTTT	CASSTRQGNQPQHF
NA	TRBV4-1	TRBJ1-5	NA	TGCGCCAGCAGCCAAACTACAGGGTATAGCAATCAGCCCCAGCATTTT	CASSQTTGYSNQPQHF
NA	TRBV7-9	TRBJ2-7	TRBD2	TGTGCCAGCAGCTCCTGGACTAGCGGGAGGGCCTCAGCCTACGAGCAGTACTTC	CASSSWTSGRASAYEQYF
NA	TRBV4-3	TRBJ2-7	NA	TGCGCCAGCAGCCAAGACTCGGGGAACGAGCAGTACTTC	CASSQDSGNEQYF
NA	TRBV4-1	TRBJ1-5	NA	TGCGCCAGCAGCCCCGCCCTGGATCAGCCCCAGCATTTT	CASSPALDQPQHF
NA	TRBV7-9	TRBJ1-5	NA	TGTGCCAGCAGCTTAGCACAGGGTACGGAGCCCCAGCATTTT	CASSLAQGTEPQHF
NA	TRBV6-5	TRBJ2-1	TRBD1	TGTGCCAGCAGTTACGGGGACAGGGCCGATGAGCAGTTCTTC	CASSYGDRADEQFF
NA	TRBV6-1	TRBJ2-7	NA	TGTGCCAGCAGTCCTCGGGAGTCCTACGAGCAGTACTTC	CASSPRESYEQYF
NA	TRBV5-1	TRBJ2-7	TRBD1	TGCGCCAGCAGCTTCCGGACAGGGGCCTACGAGCAGTACTTC	CASSFRTGAYEQYF
NA	TRBV20-1	TRBJ2-3	NA	TGCAGCCACCATAGAGATACGCAGTATTTT	CSHHRDTQYF
NA	TRBV10-2	TRBJ2-1	TRBD2	TGCGCCAGCAGTGAGGCGCTAGCGGTCTACAATGAGCAGTTCTTC	CASSEALAVYNEQFF
once	TRBV27	TRBJ2-7	TRBD2	TGTGCCAGCAGTTTATCTCTAGCGGGTACCTACGAGCAGTACTTC	CASSLSLAGTYEQYF
NA	TRBV13	TRBJ2-7	NA	TGTGCCAGCAGCCCCGGGTCCTCCTACGAGCAGTACTTC	CASSPGSSYEQYF
NA	TRBV7-9	TRBJ2-7	TRBD1	TGTGCCAGCAGCCCCATGCGTACAGGGGGGAGCTCCTACGAGCAGTACTTC	CASSPMRTGGSSYEQYF
NA	TRBV4-1	TRBJ2-7	NA	TGCGCCAGCAGCCATCTCCGGGAGGGGGCTTACGAGCAGTACTTC	CASSHLREGAYEQYF
NA	TRBV11-2	TRBJ2-3	NA	TGTGCCAGCAGCTTAGCCAGCAGGCCGGGAAGCACAGATACGCAGTATTTT	CASSLASRPGSTDTQYF
NA	TRBV29-1	TRBJ2-5	NA	TGCAGCGTTGAAGTGGTTTCAAACGAGGAGACCCAGTACTTC	CSVEVVSNEETQYF
NA	TRBV29-1	TRBJ2-7	NA	TGCAGCGTTGCGGACGGAACCAACTACGAGCAGTACTTC	CSVADGTNYEQYF
NA	TRBV4-1	TRBJ2-7	TRBD2	TGCGCCAGCAGCCGGACTAGCGGAACCTACGAGCAGTACTTC	CASSRTSGTYEQYF
NA	TRBV4-1	TRBJ1-2	NA	TGCGCCAGCAGCCAAGTGACTAACACCCTGGGGGGCTACACCTTC	CASSQVTNTLGGYTF
NA	TRBV29-1	TRBJ2-7	TRBD1	TGCAGCGTTGAAGAAGGGACAGGACTATACGAGCAGTACTTC	CSVEEGTGLYEQYF
NA	TRBV27	TRBJ2-3	NA	TGTGCCAGCAGTTTAGGGAGTTCGGGGTCAGATACGCAGTATTTT	CASSLGSSGSDTQYF
NA	TRBV7-8	TRBJ2-7	TRBD1	TGTGCCAGCAGCCTCAGACAGGGCTACGAGCAGTACTTC	CASSLRQGYEQYF
NA	TRBV7-9	TRBJ2-7	NA	TGTGCCAGCAGCTTAGACCGGAACCCCTACGAGCAGTACTTC	CASSLDRNPYEQYF
NA	TRBV6-1	TRBJ2-7	NA	TGTGCCAGCAGTGAATACAGCCGCTCCTACGAGCAGTACTTC	CASSEYSRSYEQYF
NA	TRBV2	TRBJ2-7	NA	TGTGCCAGCAGGGAGGCCTACGAGCAGTACTTC	CASREAYEQYF
NA	TRBV4-1	TRBJ1-6	TRBD1	TGCGCCAGCAGCCTGGACAGGAGCTCCTATAATTCACCCCTCCACTTT	CASSLDRSSYNSPLHF
once	TRBV6-1	TRBJ1-2	NA	TGTGCCAGCAGTTCAGGGTATGGCTACACCTTC	CASSSGYGYTF
once	TRBV6-1	TRBJ2-1	NA	TGTGCCAGCAGATTAGACCCGGGCGATGAGCAGTTCTTC	CASRLDPGDEQFF
NA	TRBV19	TRBJ2-3	NA	TGTGCCAGTAGGGCAGGGCCTACTAGCACAGATACGCAGTATTTT	CASRAGPTSTDTQYF
NA	TRBV19	TRBJ2-7	TRBD1	TGTGCCAGTAGTATCCCGGGACAGGGTTCCTACGAGCAGTACTTC	CASSIPGQGSYEQYF
NA	TRBV27	TRBJ2-2	NA	TGTGCCAGCAGTTTCGGAGGATACGGGGAGCTGTTTTTT	CASSFGGYGELFF
NA	TRBV9	TRBJ1-4	NA	TGTGCCAGCAGCGTAGGTGCCGGCGAAAAACTGTTTTTT	CASSVGAGEKLFF
many	TRBV5-8	TRBJ2-3	TRBD2	TGTGCCAGCAGCCATAATAGCGGGAGGCGCACAGATACGCAGTATTTT	CASSHNSGRRTDTQYF
NA	TRBV29-1	TRBJ2-2	NA	TGCAGCGTTGAGACAGCGAACACCGGGGAGCTGTTTTTT	CSVETANTGELFF
NA	TRBV18	TRBJ2-5	NA	TGTGCCAGCTCACCGTACATGGACCACCAAGAGACCCAGTACTTC	CASSPYMDHQETQYF
NA	TRBV7-3	TRBJ2-1	NA	TGTGCCAGCAGCCCCTTGGGAATCAATGAGCAGTTCTTC	CASSPLGINEQFF
NA	TRBV7-9	TRBJ2-5	NA	TGTGCCAGCAGCTTCTTGAGCGAGACCCAGTACTTC	CASSFLSETQYF
NA	TRBV10-2	TRBJ2-2	NA	TGCGCCAGCAGTGACTGGAACAGGGCGGGCGGGGAGCTGTTTTTT	CASSDWNRAGGELFF
NA	TRBV7-6	TRBJ2-7	TRBD2	TGTGCCAGCAGCTTAGGGACTAGCGGGAGGGCCTCCTACGAGCAGTACTTC	CASSLGTSGRASYEQYF
NA	TRBV5-1	TRBJ2-7	NA	TGCGCCAGCAGCTGGTACAGCGGAAGCTCCTACGAGCAGTACTTC	CASSWYSGSSYEQYF
NA	TRBV27	TRBJ1-4	NA	TGTGCCAGCAGGCCGGGGTGGGCTAATGAAAAACTGTTTTTT	CASRPGWANEKLFF
NA	TRBV18	TRBJ2-7	NA	TGTGCCAGCTCACCACCGTCCCGGAGGCTAGACGGCTACGAGCAGTACTTC	CASSPPSRRLDGYEQYF